Included here is one T cell receptor (beta chain) sequence, with context. Its specificity is unknown. This record comes from a study of cytomegalovirus exposure and HLA in healthy donors. The PCR made use of 60 Vbeta and 13 Jbeta primers. Some clones are missing from TCRdb's copy, which holds only in-frame ones; the method was immunoSEQ multiplex PCR. This sample carries about 130,000 clones, under 85% of them seen once, and the ten largest clones take 4.2%. The V and J ends lost 0 bases and 8 bases respectively, with 7 bases between them. Germline CDR1 and CDR2: SGHDN and FVKESK. The CDR3 is 13 amino acids. Overall study findings and caveats: Accurate prediction of HLA-A and HLA-B alleles (for most subjects) was reportedly achieved from TCR beta sequences. Clonal expansion, a later analysis showed, was greater in HLA-associated TCR beta chains than in equally common others. TCR beta V- and J-gene trimming was later associated with a missense DCLRE1C variant. Immune exposure data for these donors was limited to CMV serostatus.

The gene calls are TRBV14 and TRBJ1-4; D gene unclear. Specimen: PBMCs. The receptor's source is a male donor in good health and CMV-seropositive. CDR3: CASSQDRGEKLFF. As DNA, the CDR3 is TGTGCCAGCAGCCAAGATCGCGGGGAAAAACTGTTTTTT.